The present entry profiles one TCR beta chain with its context. This sample stems from a study of blood T cell repertoires in COVID-19. Looking at the study overall: Spain, Italy and the United States supplied samples that represented acute and convalescent COVID-19. T cells, B-cell-depleted T cells, or PBMCs provided the cDNA or gDNA that served as material.

As originally analysed: Estimated nucleated cell counts came from reference gene primer amplification. The protocol was immunoSEQ multiplex PCR, while the TCRdb copy is restricted to in-frame clones and leaves out a portion. The DNA was the basis for D and trimming; V, J and clone size are from that table. The sample carries around 200,000 clones, about four fifths recorded once. J was trimmed by 4 bases and V by 4 bases; bases with no gene match: 10. The CDR3 contains 17 residues. Germline V gene data show CDR1 as LNHDA and CDR2 as SQIVND (reference sequence). The receptor comes from a woman of 80 years or more with acute or convalescent COVID-19. What was sequenced was peripheral blood. The chain couples TRBV19 to TRBJ2-5; 12 bases agree with TRBD2. This chain's CDR3 is CASSTGLAGPGRETQYF. CDR3 DNA: TGTGCCAGTAGTACGGGACTAGCGGGCCCCGGACGAGAGACCCAGTACTTC.